The clone carrying this T cell receptor (beta chain) appeared a few times. These data are taken from a study of blood T cell repertoires in COVID-19. Study context: There were acute and convalescent COVID-19 samples, and they came from the United States, Italy and Spain. Nucleic acid was either cDNA or gDNA, and it came from T cells, B-cell-depleted T cells, or PBMCs.

Data came from immunoSEQ multiplex PCR; TCRdb stores just in-frame clones and leaves some out. The sample has about 430,000 clones, about 90% seen once. V shed 3 bases and J 5 bases; nucleotides not matched to a gene: 11. The CDR3 is 16 amino acids. CDR1 is KGHSH and CDR2 is LQKENI in the germline V gene. The rearrangement links TRBV18 to TRBJ1-1, with 8 bases aligning to TRBD1. Input material: peripheral blood. The origin of this receptor is a man aged 18 to 35 with COVID-19, enrolled during active disease. The CDR3 DNA is TGTGCCAGCTCACCCCTAGGACAGGGAACAGGGACTGAAGCTTTCTTT. Protein sequence: CASSPLGQGTGTEAFF.